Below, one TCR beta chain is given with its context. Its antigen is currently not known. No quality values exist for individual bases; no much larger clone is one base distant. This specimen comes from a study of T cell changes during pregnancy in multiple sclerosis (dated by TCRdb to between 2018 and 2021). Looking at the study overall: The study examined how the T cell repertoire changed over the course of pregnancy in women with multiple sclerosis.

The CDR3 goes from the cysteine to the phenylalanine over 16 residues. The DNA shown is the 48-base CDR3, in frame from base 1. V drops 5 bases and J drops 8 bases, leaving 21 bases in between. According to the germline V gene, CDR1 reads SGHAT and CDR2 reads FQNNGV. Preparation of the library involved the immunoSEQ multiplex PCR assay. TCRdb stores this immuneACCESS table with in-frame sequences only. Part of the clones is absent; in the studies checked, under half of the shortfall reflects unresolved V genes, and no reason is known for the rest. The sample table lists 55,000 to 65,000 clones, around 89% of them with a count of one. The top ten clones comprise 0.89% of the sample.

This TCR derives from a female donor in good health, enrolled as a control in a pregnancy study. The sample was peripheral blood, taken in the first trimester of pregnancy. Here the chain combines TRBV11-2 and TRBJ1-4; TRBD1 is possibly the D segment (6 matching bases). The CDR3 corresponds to CASSPEGGQGREKLFF. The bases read TGTGCCAGCAGCCCCGAGGGGGGGCAGGGACGGGAAAAACTGTTTTTT.